The clone carrying this TCR beta chain was seen more than once but under ten times. Antigen: not known. Described time point: newly diagnosed GD, antithyroid drugs for less than 3 months. After RNA was extracted from PBMCs, the TCR library was made from it. CDR3 length: 15 residues. The V gene's germline CDR1 is SGHTA and CDR2 FQGTGA. The germline V and J ends were trimmed by 2 bases and 13 bases, with 23 bases remaining between them. This entry belongs to a study of regulatory T cells in long-lasting Graves disease. General study findings and limits: More public clonotypes were shared by persistent patients (about 3,000) than by new patients (approximately 1,000).

Building the TCR beta libraries relied on iRepertoire HTBI primers, and CDR3 regions underwent Arm-PCR. TCRdb re-called the multiplex PCR reads with MiXCR, one entry per CDR3 protein. The sample holds some 410,000 distinct CDR3 sequences, roughly 17% seen once. These data are also associated with another study on T cells in Graves' hyperthyroidism and ophthalmopathy. That report adds: The HTBI primer set served for first-round RT-PCR of the TCR CDR3. Most expanded thyroid clonotypes above 0.001 recurred in blood.

The starting material was peripheral blood mononuclear cells (PBMCs), obtained at new diagnosis, from a patient treated with antithyroid drugs. This rearrangement joins TRBV7-3 to TRBJ1-2; D gene ambiguous. This TCR was sampled from a woman in her thirties with Graves disease. This CDR3 reads CASSLEPLAMRALTF. In DNA, the CDR3 is TGTGCCAGCAGCTTAGAGCCACTGGCCATGCGCGCCCTCACCTTC. Using reference TRBV7-3 and TRBJ1-2 for the parts outside the CDR3, the full variable domain is GAGVSQTPSNKVTEKGKYVELRCDPISGHTALYWYRQSLGQGPEFLIYFQGTGAADDSGLPNDRFFAVRPEGSVSTLKIQRTERGDSAVYLCASSLEPLAMRALTFGSGTRLTVV.